The 5 T cell receptor beta chains presented below share a single source sample, sequenced in a study of T cell responses to AZD1222 COVID-19 vaccine. Assay used: immunoSEQ multiplex PCR; TCRdb lists only in-frame clones, some missing. The data show 160,000 or so clones, with around 85% seen just once and 5.5% to 7% held by the top ten. The material sequenced was peripheral blood, taken after recovery from COVID-19. Every receptor here comes from an adult who had recovered from COVID-19.

This chain links TRBV18 with TRBJ1-3; D gene unclear. The CDR3 length is 16 residues. Germline lookup yields CDR1 KGHSH and CDR2 LQKENI. Trimming shortened V by 0 bases and J by 0 bases, and 9 bases separated the two germline ends. CDR3 protein: CASSPPSLSSGNTIYF. DNA for the CDR3: TGTGCCAGCTCACCACCTTCCCTTTCCTCTGGAAACACCATATATTTT.

The chain recombines TRBV7-8 with TRBJ1-1; D is unclear. V lost 3 bases to trimming and J lost 5 bases, with 19 bases between them. Germline CDR1 reads SGHVS; CDR2 reads FQNEAQ. The CDR3 contains 16 residues. The DNA for the CDR3 is TGTGCCAGCAGCTTCCTTTTGGGTCCTCCGGAGACTGAAGCTTTCTTT. Its translation: CASSFLLGPPETEAFF.

The rearrangement uses TRBV25-1 and TRBJ1-3; no firm D call. This CDR3 is 14 amino acids long. Looked up from germline, CDR1 is MGHDK and CDR2 is SYGVNS. The V gene lost 3 bases and the J gene lost 1 base, with 7 bases spanning the gap. The CDR3 DNA reads as TGTGCCAGCAGTGACTCAGGATCTGGAAACACCATATATTTT. Its protein is CASSDSGSGNTIYF.

The gene calls are TRBV3-1 (or the pseudogene TRBV3-2) and TRBJ2-7; 7 positions agree with TRBD1. CDR1 LGHDT and CDR2 YNNKEL come from the germline V gene (reference sequence). The CDR3 runs 16 residues. V trimming: 1 base; J trimming: 2 bases; junction bases outside the gene matches: 8. The CDR3 DNA is TGTGCCAGCAGCCAAGGAGGGGGCAGGGGGACCTACGAGCAGTACTTC. Protein sequence: CASSQGGGRGTYEQYF.

The sample holds a few counts of this clone. The chain has TRBV15 and TRBJ2-2; the D gene is possibly TRBD2 (5 bases). The CDR3 runs 17 residues. Germline values: CDR1 LNHNV, CDR2 YYDKDF (reference sequence). With 0 bases removed from V and 6 bases from J, the gap between germline ends came to 17 bases. The CDR3 sequence: CATSRDAGSAGAGELFF. The CDR3 nucleotides are TGTGCCACCAGCAGAGATGCGGGTAGCGCTGGAGCCGGGGAGCTGTTTTTT.